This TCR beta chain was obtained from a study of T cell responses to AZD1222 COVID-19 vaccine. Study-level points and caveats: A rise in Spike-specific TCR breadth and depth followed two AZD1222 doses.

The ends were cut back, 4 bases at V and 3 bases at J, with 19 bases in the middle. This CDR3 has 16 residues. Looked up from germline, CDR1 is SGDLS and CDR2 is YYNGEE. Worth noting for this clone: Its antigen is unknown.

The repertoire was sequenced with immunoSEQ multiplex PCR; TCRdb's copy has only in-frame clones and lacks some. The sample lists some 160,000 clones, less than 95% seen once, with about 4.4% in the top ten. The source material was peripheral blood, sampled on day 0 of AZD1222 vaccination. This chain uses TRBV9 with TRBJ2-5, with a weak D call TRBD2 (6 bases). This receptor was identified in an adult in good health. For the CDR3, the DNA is TGTGCCAGCAGCCCATCTATCGGGAGCGGCGAAGAGACCCAGTACTTC. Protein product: CASSPSIGSGEETQYF.